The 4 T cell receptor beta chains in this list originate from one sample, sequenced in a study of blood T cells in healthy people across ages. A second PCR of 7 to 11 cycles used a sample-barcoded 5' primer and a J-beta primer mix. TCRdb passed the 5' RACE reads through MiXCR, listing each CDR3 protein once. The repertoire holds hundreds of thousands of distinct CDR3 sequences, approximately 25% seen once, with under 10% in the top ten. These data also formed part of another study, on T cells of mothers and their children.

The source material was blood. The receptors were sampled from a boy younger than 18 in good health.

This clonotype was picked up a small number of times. CDR3 bases: TGTGCCAGCAGCCAAGCAGGGTTTGTTGAAGCTTTCTTT. It yields the protein CASSQAGFVEAFF. V and J are TRBV7-9 and TRBJ1-1, with D perhaps matching TRBD1 (5 bases). The germline CDR1 and CDR2 sequences are SEHNR and FQNEAQ (reference sequence). The CDR3 covers 13 residues. The V gene lost 5 bases and the J gene lost 7 bases, with 14 bases spanning the gap.

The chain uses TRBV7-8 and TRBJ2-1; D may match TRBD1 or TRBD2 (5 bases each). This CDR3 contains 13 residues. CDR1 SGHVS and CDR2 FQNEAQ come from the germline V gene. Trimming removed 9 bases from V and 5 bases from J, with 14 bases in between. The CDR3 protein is CASSWGINNEQFF. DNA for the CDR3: TGTGCCAGTTCCTGGGGGATTAACAATGAGCAGTTCTTC.

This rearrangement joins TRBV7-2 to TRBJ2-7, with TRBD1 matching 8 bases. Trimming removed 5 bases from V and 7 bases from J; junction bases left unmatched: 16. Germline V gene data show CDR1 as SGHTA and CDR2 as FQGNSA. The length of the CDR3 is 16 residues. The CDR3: CASSLKVGQGTGEQYF. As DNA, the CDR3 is TGTGCCAGCAGCCTAAAAGTTGGACAGGGAACGGGGGAGCAGTACTTC.

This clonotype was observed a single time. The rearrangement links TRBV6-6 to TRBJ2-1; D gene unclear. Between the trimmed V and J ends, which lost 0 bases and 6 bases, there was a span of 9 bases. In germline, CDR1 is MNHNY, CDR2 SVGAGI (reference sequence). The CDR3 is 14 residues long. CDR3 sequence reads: CASSYSLGPNEQFF. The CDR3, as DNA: TGTGCCAGCAGTTACTCGTTAGGGCCCAATGAGCAGTTCTTC.